These 6 T cell receptor beta chains came from one sample sequenced in a study of blood T cell repertoires in COVID-19. Only in-frame clones appear in the TCRdb table, and some are missing; sequencing was by immunoSEQ multiplex PCR. This sample has approximately 81,000 clones; approximately 90% occur once, and the top ten carry roughly 12%. Source material: peripheral blood. These receptor sequences come from an older man with active or convalescent COVID-19.

J is TRBJ1-1 and V is TRBV5-1; 9 nucleotides match TRBD1. CDR1 is SGHRS, CDR2 YFSETQ, per germline. With V trimmed by 2 bases and J by 4 bases, 6 bases remained unmatched. The CDR3 loop spans 15 amino acids. In DNA form, the CDR3 reads TGCGCCAGCAGCTTCACAGGGGGCGCGGGCACTGAAGCTTTCTTT. The encoded protein is CASSFTGGAGTEAFF.

The chain is built from TRBV28 and TRBJ1-3; 10 nucleotides align to TRBD1. With 7 bases clipped from V and 0 bases from J, the junction kept 12 bases outside the gene matches. Per the germline V gene, CDR1 is MDHEN and CDR2 is SYDVKM. The CDR3 is made up of 18 amino acids. Written as DNA, the CDR3 is TGTGCCAGCACCCCGTGGGGACAGGGGTCGAGCTCTGGAAACACCATATATTTT. Its protein product is CASTPWGQGSSSGNTIYF.

The rearrangement links TRBV13 to TRBJ1-5; possibly TRBD1 for D (5 bases). V shed 1 base and J shed 7 bases, with 8 bases lying between them. From germline, CDR1 is PRHDT and CDR2 FYEKMQ (reference sequence). The CDR3 has 13 amino acids. The CDR3 region has the DNA TGTGCCAGCAGCTTAGAGCGGGGCCAGCCCCAGCATTTT. Protein: CASSLERGQPQHF.

The chain recombines TRBV5-1 with TRBJ2-1; a possible D gene is TRBD2 (7 bases). Germline assignment: CDR1 SGHRS and CDR2 YFSETQ. This CDR3 is built from 15 residues. The V and J ends lost 4 bases and 9 bases respectively, with 20 bases between them. CDR3 residues: CASSLRWGGAIEQFF. CDR3 nucleotide sequence: TGCGCCAGCAGCCTCCGTTGGGGGGGGGCCATTGAGCAGTTCTTC.

This sequence joins TRBV6-1 and TRBJ2-7; TRBD1 aligns across 7 bases. The germline gives CDR1 MNHNS, CDR2 SASEGT. There are 20 residues in the CDR3. Trimming removed 2 bases from V and 1 base from J; junction bases left unmatched: 20. CDR3 bases: TGTGCCAGCAGTGAAAGAGGGGGCCGACGGTACCTAGTAACTTCCTACGAGCAGTACTTC. Translating it yields CASSERGGRRYLVTSYEQYF.

This chain uses TRBV2 with TRBJ2-3; 9 nucleotides line up with TRBD1. The CDR3 contains 14 residues. Unmatched junction bases numbered 6, after V lost 6 bases and J lost 5 bases. The germline gives CDR1 SNHLY, CDR2 FYNNEI. The CDR3, as DNA: TGTGCCAGCAGCGGACAGGGGAGAGGAGATACGCAGTATTTT. It translates to CASSGQGRGDTQYF.